This T cell receptor beta chain came from a study of neurological immune-mediated disorders. Over 190 million TCR-beta sequences from 15-18 subjects were obtained in each sequencing run. MiXCR, applied by TCRdb to the 5' RACE reads, yields one record per CDR3 protein. The sample includes some 120,000 distinct CDR3 sequences, roughly 3.4% of them seen just once. This clonotype was seen many times. The clonotype originates from a woman aged 25 to 45 with multiple sclerosis. Material: PBMCs.

CDR3 protein: CSARDYQAGGSYNEQFF. CDR3 sequence (DNA): TGCAGTGCTAGAGATTACCAAGCGGGGGGGTCCTACAATGAGCAGTTCTTC. The gene calls are TRBV20-1 and TRBJ2-1, with TRBD2 identical over 10 bases. Trimming at V came to 0 bases and at J to 1 base, leaving 6 bases not matched to a gene. Germline CDR1 is DFQATT and CDR2 is SNEGSKA (reference sequence). CDR3 length: 17 residues.